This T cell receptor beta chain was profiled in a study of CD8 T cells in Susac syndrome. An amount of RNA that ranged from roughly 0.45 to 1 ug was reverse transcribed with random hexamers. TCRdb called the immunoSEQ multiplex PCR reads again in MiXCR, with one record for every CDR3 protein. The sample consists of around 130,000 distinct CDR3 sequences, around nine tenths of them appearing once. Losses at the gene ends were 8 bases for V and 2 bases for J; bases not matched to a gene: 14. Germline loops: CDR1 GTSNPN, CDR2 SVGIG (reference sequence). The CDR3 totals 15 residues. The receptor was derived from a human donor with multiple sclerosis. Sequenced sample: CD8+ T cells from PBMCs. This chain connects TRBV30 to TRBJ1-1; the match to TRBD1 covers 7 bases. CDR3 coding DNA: TGTGCCGGCGTCGAGGGGACAGAATTAAACACTGAAGCTTTCTTT. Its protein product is CAGVEGTELNTEAFF. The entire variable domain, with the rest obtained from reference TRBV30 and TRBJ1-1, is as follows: SQTIHQWPATLVQPVGSPLSLECTVEGTSNPNLYWYRQAAGRGLQLLFYSVGIGQISSEVPQNLSASRPQDRQFILSSKKLLLSDSGFYLCAGVEGTELNTEAFFGQGTRLTVV.